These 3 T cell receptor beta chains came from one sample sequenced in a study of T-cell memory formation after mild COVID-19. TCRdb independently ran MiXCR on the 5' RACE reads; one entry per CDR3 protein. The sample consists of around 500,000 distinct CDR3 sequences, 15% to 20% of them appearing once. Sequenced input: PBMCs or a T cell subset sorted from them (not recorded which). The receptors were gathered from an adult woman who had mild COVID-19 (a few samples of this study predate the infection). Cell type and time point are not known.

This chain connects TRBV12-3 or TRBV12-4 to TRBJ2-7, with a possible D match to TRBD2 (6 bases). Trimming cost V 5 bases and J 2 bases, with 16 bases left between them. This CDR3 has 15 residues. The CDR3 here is CASSPVAENTYEQYF. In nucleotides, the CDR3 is TGTGCCAGCAGTCCCGTAGCGGAGAACACCTACGAGCAGTACTTC.

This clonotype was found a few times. The CDR3 spells CASSDRGPDIQYF. The CDR3 coding sequence is TGTGCCAGCAGCGACAGGGGGCCGGACATTCAGTACTTC. The chain combines TRBV6-5 with TRBJ2-4, with TRBD1 matching over 10 bases. The germline V gene has CDR1 MNHEY and CDR2 SVGAGI. J was trimmed by 8 bases and V by 6 bases; bases with no gene match: 4. The CDR3 is 13 residues long.

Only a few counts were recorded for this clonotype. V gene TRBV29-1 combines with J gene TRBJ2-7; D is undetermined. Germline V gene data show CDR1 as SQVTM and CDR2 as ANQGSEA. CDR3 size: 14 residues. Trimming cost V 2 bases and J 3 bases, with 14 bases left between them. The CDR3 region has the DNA TGCAGCGTTGAACTGCCAGGAGATGGCTACGAGCAGTACTTC. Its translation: CSVELPGDGYEQYF.